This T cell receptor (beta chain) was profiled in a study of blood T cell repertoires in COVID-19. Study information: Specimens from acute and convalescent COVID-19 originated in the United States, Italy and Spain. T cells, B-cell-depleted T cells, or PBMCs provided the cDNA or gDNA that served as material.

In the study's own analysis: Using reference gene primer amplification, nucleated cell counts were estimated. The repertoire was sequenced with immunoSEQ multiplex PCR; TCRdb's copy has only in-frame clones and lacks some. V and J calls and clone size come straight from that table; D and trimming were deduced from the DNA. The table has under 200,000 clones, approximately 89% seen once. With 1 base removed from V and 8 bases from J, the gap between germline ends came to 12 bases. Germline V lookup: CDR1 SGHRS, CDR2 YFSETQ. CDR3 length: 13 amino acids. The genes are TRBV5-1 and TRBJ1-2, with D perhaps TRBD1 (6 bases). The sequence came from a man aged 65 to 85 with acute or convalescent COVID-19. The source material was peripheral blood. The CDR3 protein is CASSLQQGSGYTF. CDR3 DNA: TGCGCCAGCAGCTTGCAACAGGGAAGCGGCTACACCTTC.